Below are 31 T cell receptor beta chains sequenced from a single sample in a study of control samples from healthy donors and cancer patients. Assay used: immunoSEQ multiplex PCR; TCRdb lists only in-frame clones, some missing. The sample carries approximately 120,000 clones, around 89% recorded once. Sample: blood. These receptors all stem from a woman between 45 and 60 years old in good health.

The CDR3 loop is CASSPTGVGNTIYF. DNA for the CDR3: TGTGCCAGCAGCCCGACAGGGGTCGGAAACACCATATATTTT. The gene calls are TRBV7-3 and TRBJ1-3; 8 nucleotides agree with TRBD1. Germline V CDR1 and CDR2: SGHTA, FQGTGA. V gave up 5 bases and J gave up 4 bases; unmatched junction bases: 4. CDR3 length: 14 residues. Complete variable domain (other parts from reference TRBV7-3 and TRBJ1-3): GAGVSQTPSNKVTEKGKYVELRCDPISGHTALYWYRQSLGQGPEFLIYFQGTGAADDSGLPNDRFFAVRPEGSVSTLKIQRTERGDSAVYLCASSPTGVGNTIYFGEGSWLTVV.

This chain joins TRBV7-9 and TRBJ1-2, with 7 bases aligning to TRBD1. The length of the CDR3 is 14 residues. The V gene's germline CDR1 is SEHNR and CDR2 FQNEAQ (reference sequence). V gave up 5 bases and J gave up 6 bases; unmatched junction bases: 9. The CDR3 here is CASSRRQGHNGYTF. Here the CDR3 DNA reads TGTGCCAGCAGCCGCCGACAGGGACACAATGGCTACACCTTC.

The chain uses TRBV12-3 or TRBV12-4 and TRBJ2-7; D not certain. The CDR3 is 12 residues long. V was shortened by 1 base and J by 4 bases, with 5 bases between the two germline ends. The CDR3 here is CASSLGFYEQYV. The CDR3 DNA is TGTGCCAGCAGTTTAGGCTTTTACGAGCAGTACGTC.

The chain recombines TRBV5-4 with TRBJ2-7; D tentatively fits TRBD1 or TRBD2 (5 bases each). V was trimmed by 4 bases and J by 4 bases, leaving 21 bases between them. In germline, CDR1 is SGHNT, CDR2 YYREEE (reference sequence). There are 16 residues in the CDR3. The CDR3 loop is CASSPEVPGRNYEQYF. The CDR3 coding sequence is TGTGCCAGCAGCCCGGAGGTACCGGGACGGAATTACGAGCAGTACTTC.

This clone was seen just once. The J gene is TRBJ1-1, the V gene TRBV19; perhaps TRBD1 as D (5 bases). The CDR3 runs to 15 residues. V was trimmed by 3 bases and J by 3 bases, leaving 14 bases between them. Germline-derived CDR1 and CDR2 are LNHDA and SQIVND (reference sequence). The CDR3 DNA sequence: TGTGCCAGTAGTATTTTTGGTTCGGGGGACACTGAAGCTTTCTTT. Translating gives CASSIFGSGDTEAFF.

This chain joins TRBV29-1 and TRBJ2-3; tentative D call: TRBD2 (6 bases). Trimming removed 6 bases at V and 6 bases at J, with 16 bases between. Germline loops: CDR1 SQVTM, CDR2 ANQGSEA. This CDR3 comprises 13 residues. CDR3 sequence reads: CSVGGTMLDTQYF. CDR3 nucleotides: TGCAGCGTCGGGGGAACGATGTTGGATACGCAGTATTTT.

The count of this clone is one. Other DNA sequences within the sample encode an identical CDR3. The chain couples TRBV19 to TRBJ1-5; 7 nucleotides line up with TRBD1. CDR3 length: 14 amino acids. With 1 base clipped from V and 6 bases from J, the junction kept 3 bases outside the gene matches. Per germline, CDR1 LNHDA and CDR2 SQIVND (reference sequence). The CDR3 loop is CASSIGQGGQPQHF. The CDR3 nucleotides read TGTGCCAGTAGTATAGGACAGGGCGGTCAGCCCCAGCATTTT. Looking up the rest from reference TRBV19 and TRBJ1-5 gives the full variable domain: DGGITQSPKYLFRKEGQNVTLSCEQNLNHDAMYWYRQDPGQGLRLIYYSQIVNDFQKGDIAEGYSVSREKKESFPLTVTSAQKNPTAFYLCASSIGQGGQPQHFGDGTRLSIL.

V and J are TRBV6-6 and TRBJ2-3, with 8 bases fitting TRBD2. CDR3 length equals 16 residues. The germline CDR1 and CDR2 sequences are MNHNY and SVGAGI (reference sequence). J lost 5 bases, V lost 0 bases, and 7 bases had no gene match. The CDR3 spells CASSYSGLDHGDTQYF. CDR3 DNA: TGTGCCAGCAGTTACTCGGGACTAGACCACGGAGATACGCAGTATTTT.

CDR3 bases: TGTGCCAGCAGCTTCCAAAAGGGGGAGCTGTTTTTT. The encoded protein is CASSFQKGELFF. The chain employs TRBV7-3 and TRBJ2-2; D gene uncertain. Deletions cut 3 bases from V and 8 bases from J, with 7 bases between. The CDR3 covers 12 residues. CDR1 SGHTA and CDR2 FQGTGA come from the germline V gene.

In regard to this clone: Other DNA sequences in the same sample also yield this CDR3. The chain employs TRBV7-2 and TRBJ2-1; 12 bases line up with TRBD2. Looked up from germline, CDR1 is SGHTA and CDR2 is FQGNSA. There are 15 residues in the CDR3. Trimming cost V 5 bases and J 5 bases; bases outside gene matches: 4. The CDR3 DNA sequence: TGTGCCAGCAGCCCACGACTAGCGGGGGACAATGAGCAGTTCTTC. Translating gives CASSPRLAGDNEQFF.

This clone showed up just once. The chain is built from TRBV11-2 and TRBJ2-1; TRBD2 might be the D (7 bases). The CDR3 is 14 amino acids. In germline, CDR1 is SGHAT, CDR2 FQNNGV. V lost 4 bases to trimming and J lost 13 bases, with 20 bases between them. CDR3 DNA sequence: TGTGCCAGCAGCTCCCTCCGGGGGGCGGGGGACCAGTTCTTC. It is translated as CASSSLRGAGDQFF.

The V gene is TRBV14, the J gene TRBJ2-3; D assignment may be TRBD1 or TRBD2 (5 bases each). V dropped 4 bases and J dropped 2 bases, with 13 bases sitting between them. Germline-derived CDR1 and CDR2 are SGHDN and FVKESK. The CDR3 length is 15 residues. The CDR3, as DNA: TGTGCCAGCAGCCGAAACTGGGGGTACACAGATACGCAGTATTTT. Encoded protein: CASSRNWGYTDTQYF. Complete variable domain (other parts from reference TRBV14 and TRBJ2-3): EAGVTQFPSHSVIEKGQTVTLRCDPISGHDNLYWYRRVMGKEIKFLLHFVKESKQDESGMPNNRFLAERTGGTYSTLKVQPAELEDSGVYFCASSRNWGYTDTQYFGPGTRLTVL.

This clone has only a few counts. The V gene is TRBV30, the J gene TRBJ1-5, with D unclear. The CDR3 is made up of 13 amino acids. Per germline, CDR1 GTSNPN and CDR2 SVGIG (reference sequence). V was cut by 0 bases and J by 2 bases, with 5 bases left in between. The CDR3 nucleotides are TGTGCCTGGAGTGTATCCGGCAATCAGCCCCAGCATTTT. The encoded protein is CAWSVSGNQPQHF.

V gene TRBV5-6 combines with J gene TRBJ2-7; the D is unclear. CDR1 and CDR2 from the germline V gene are SGHDT and YYEEEE. Trimming took off 1 base at V and 2 bases at J, with 7 bases between the two ends. The CDR3 is made up of 13 amino acids. CDR3 protein: CASSLNTAYEQYF. The DNA for the CDR3 is TGTGCCAGCAGCTTGAATACAGCCTACGAGCAGTACTTC.

V usage is TRBV12-3 or TRBV12-4 and J usage is TRBJ1-1; perhaps TRBD1 as D (5 bases). CDR3 size: 13 residues. Trimming cost V 3 bases and J 2 bases, with 7 bases left between them. The CDR3 protein is CASSFGGNTEAFF. CDR3 DNA: TGTGCCAGCAGTTTTGGGGGAAACACTGAAGCTTTCTTT.

The chain couples TRBV30 to TRBJ2-1; TRBD2 aligns across 14 bases. Germline CDR1 is GTSNPN and CDR2 is SVGIG (reference sequence). The CDR3 is made up of 17 amino acids. V trimming: 3 bases; J trimming: 10 bases; junction bases outside the gene matches: 14. Here the CDR3 reads CAWSPTGTSGGGREQFF. CDR3 bases: TGTGCCTGGAGCCCAACGGGGACTAGCGGGGGAGGTCGCGAGCAGTTCTTC.

The chain employs TRBV9 and TRBJ1-4; D is unresolved. Germline assignment: CDR1 SGDLS and CDR2 YYNGEE. This CDR3 comprises 15 residues. Trimming stripped 4 bases from V and 4 bases from J, with 14 bases between. The CDR3 spells CASSPLVYGNEKLFF. The CDR3 coding sequence is TGTGCCAGCAGCCCCCTAGTGTACGGTAATGAAAAACTGTTTTTT.

This clone was seen only a few times. This chain links TRBV15 with TRBJ2-1; TRBD1 or TRBD2 may be the D gene (5 bases each). Trimming removed 8 bases at V and 7 bases at J, with 21 bases between. There are 15 residues in the CDR3. Germline V gives CDR1 LNHNV, CDR2 YYDKDF (reference sequence). CDR3 sequence: CATGAQGGHNNEQFF. The CDR3 DNA reads TGTGCCACCGGGGCCCAAGGAGGCCATAATAATGAGCAGTTCTTC.

Concerning this clone: This same CDR3 is encoded by further DNA sequences in the sample. The rearrangement links TRBV6-4 to TRBJ1-6; possible D gene TRBD1, 6 bases. CDR3 size: 15 residues. The germline gives CDR1 MRHNA, CDR2 SNTAGT. V shed 4 bases and J shed 10 bases, with 17 bases lying between them. The DNA for the CDR3 is TGTGCCAGCAGTGTGGAACAGGGAACTCGCTCACCCCTCCACTTT. Amino acid sequence: CASSVEQGTRSPLHF.

The V call is TRBV27, the J call TRBJ1-1; D might be TRBD1 (5 bases). CDR1 is MNHEY and CDR2 is SMNVEV in the germline V gene (reference sequence). This CDR3 contains 14 residues. Trimming stripped 5 bases from V and 1 base from J, with 11 bases between. The CDR3 bases are TGTGCCAGCAGTATGAGGGGACCGAACACTGAAGCTTTCTTT. Translation: CASSMRGPNTEAFF.

The rearrangement joins TRBV5-1 to TRBJ2-7, with D perhaps matching TRBD2 (6 bases). The CDR3 loop spans 15 amino acids. CDR1 is SGHRS, CDR2 YFSETQ, per germline. Trimming took off 0 bases at V and 2 bases at J, with 12 bases between the two ends. The CDR3 nucleotides read TGCGCCAGCAGCTTGGCCGCCGGGGGAACCTACGAGCAGTACGTC. This translates into CASSLAAGGTYEQYV.

This chain uses TRBV6-5 with TRBJ1-5, with a weak D call TRBD1 (5 bases). This CDR3 contains 15 residues. With 0 bases removed from V and 3 bases from J, the gap between germline ends came to 9 bases. CDR1 and CDR2 from the germline V gene are MNHEY and SVGAGI. CDR3 amino acids: CASSYSQGNNQPQHF. CDR3 DNA: TGTGCCAGCAGTTACTCCCAGGGAAACAATCAGCCCCAGCATTTT.

This chain connects TRBV5-6 to TRBJ1-3; D unclear. The germline CDR1 and CDR2 sequences are SGHDT and YYEEEE. Deletions cut 0 bases from V and 0 bases from J, with 7 bases between. CDR3 length equals 15 residues. CDR3 in DNA: TGTGCCAGCAGCTTGGGGTACAGCTCTGGAAACACCATATATTTT. Translating gives CASSLGYSSGNTIYF.

The chain links TRBV10-2 to TRBJ1-1, with TRBD1 matching over 8 bases. Looked up from germline, CDR1 is WSHSY and CDR2 is SAAADI. The CDR3 totals 12 residues. Trimming at V came to 8 bases and at J to 1 base, leaving 0 bases not matched to a gene. The CDR3 region is CASGTGNTEAFF. CDR3 sequence (DNA): TGCGCCAGCGGGACAGGGAACACTGAAGCTTTCTTT.

The CDR3 nucleotides are TGCAGCGTTGCGTTTGGCGGGAGGGGAGATACGCAGTATTTT. Protein sequence: CSVAFGGRGDTQYF. The chain links TRBV29-1 to TRBJ2-3; 9 nucleotides align to TRBD2. The J segment lost 5 bases and the V segment lost 4 bases, leaving 7 bases of the junction unmatched. In germline, CDR1 is SQVTM, CDR2 ANQGSEA. CDR3 length: 14 residues.

The rearrangement uses TRBV6-2 or TRBV6-3 and TRBJ1-5; D ambiguous. Germline CDR1 MNHEY, CDR2 SVGEGT. The V and J ends lost 6 bases and 4 bases respectively, with 13 bases between them. There are 14 residues in the CDR3. CDR3 amino acids: CASSLPGRNQPQHF. CDR3 nucleotide sequence: TGTGCCAGCAGCCTACCAGGTCGGAATCAGCCCCAGCATTTT.

The DNA for the CDR3 is TGTGCCAGCAGCGTTGGACAGGCCACTGAAGCTTTCTTT. Its translation: CASSVGQATEAFF. This sequence joins TRBV9 and TRBJ1-1; 7 positions match TRBD1. The CDR3 totals 13 residues. With 2 bases clipped from V and 4 bases from J, the junction kept 2 bases outside the gene matches. Germline values: CDR1 SGDLS, CDR2 YYNGEE.

The rearrangement links TRBV7-2 to TRBJ2-5, with 9 bases matching TRBD2. Germline V gives CDR1 SGHTA, CDR2 FQGNSA. The V segment lost 5 bases and the J segment 4 bases; nucleotides outside the gene matches: 14. The CDR3 runs to 17 residues. For the CDR3, the DNA is TGTGCCAGCAGCCCGCAGGGTAGCGGGAGAGGTCGAGAGACCCAGTACTTC. Its translation is CASSPQGSGRGRETQYF.

This chain links TRBV7-2 with TRBJ2-2; 9 nucleotides match TRBD2. The germline V gene has CDR1 SGHTA and CDR2 FQGNSA. The ends lost 6 bases at V and 6 bases at J; junction bases unmatched: 11. The CDR3 extends over 16 amino acids. Here the CDR3 DNA reads TGTGCCAGCAGTCCCGCTGGGCGGGGGGGCCCCGGGGAGCTGTTTTTT. Its protein product is CASSPAGRGGPGELFF.

Note on this clone: One end of the junction varies from germline; a read error may be responsible. In nucleotides, the CDR3 is TGTGCCAGAAGCCCAAACACGCAGAGTATCTTC. Translating it yields CARSPNTQSIF. This sequence joins TRBV5-3 and TRBJ1-2; D ambiguous. TRBV5-3 is noted as an ORF with a role that remains uncertain. The length of the CDR3 is 11 residues.

The chain links TRBV6-5 to TRBJ1-1; TRBD1 might be the D (5 bases). V dropped 3 bases and J dropped 6 bases, with 11 bases sitting between them. Germline V gene sequence: CDR1 MNHEY, CDR2 SVGAGI. The CDR3 length is 13 residues. DNA of the CDR3: TGTGCCAGCAGTTATACGGGGACGGCTGAAGCTTTCTTT. Residues: CASSYTGTAEAFF.